One sample yielded the 14 T cell receptor beta chains listed below, sequenced in a study of identical twins. TCRdb called the 5' RACE reads again in MiXCR, with one record for every CDR3 protein. The repertoire holds 1.5 million to 2 million distinct CDR3 sequences, with about 32% as singletons. Material for sequencing was cord blood. The receptors derive from a newborn girl in good health.

The table lists this clonotype with many counts. This rearrangement joins TRBV4-2 to TRBJ1-5, with D perhaps matching TRBD1 (6 bases). Germline V gives CDR1 LGHNA, CDR2 YNFKEQ. The CDR3 runs 16 residues. Trimming cost V 0 bases and J 4 bases, with 13 bases left between them. CDR3: CASSQESGARNQPQHF. In nucleotides, the CDR3 is TGTGCCAGCAGCCAAGAATCAGGGGCGCGGAATCAGCCCCAGCATTTT.

Only a few counts were recorded for this clonotype. The V call is TRBV5-1, the J call TRBJ2-6, with TRBD2 as a possible D gene (6 bases). The CDR3 consists of 16 residues. The germline gives CDR1 SGHRS, CDR2 YFSETQ. V lost 5 bases to trimming and J lost 2 bases, with 14 bases between them. In DNA form, the CDR3 reads TGCGCCAGCAGTTCGGATCGGGGGACTGGGGCCAACGTCCTGACTTTC. Amino acid sequence: CASSSDRGTGANVLTF.

This clonotype showed up many times. This chain joins TRBV29-1 and TRBJ2-7; the D gene is possibly TRBD2 (6 bases). This CDR3 has 15 residues. From germline, CDR1 is SQVTM and CDR2 ANQGSEA. V lost 0 bases, J lost 3 bases, and 15 bases lay in between. DNA for the CDR3: TGCAGCGTTGAAGATCTTCGGGGGACTGGCTACGAGCAGTACTTC. Translating it yields CSVEDLRGTGYEQYF.

V usage is TRBV5-6 and J usage is TRBJ2-6; D remains unclear. Germline CDR1 is SGHDT and CDR2 is YYEEEE. This CDR3 has 13 amino acids. The CDR3: CAIRSSGANVLTF. The CDR3 DNA reads as TGTGCAATTCGGAGCTCTGGGGCCAACGTCCTGACTTTC.

Only a few counts were recorded for this clonotype. V is TRBV2 and J is TRBJ1-5; possible D gene TRBD1, 5 bases. V shed 10 bases and J shed 0 bases, with 10 bases lying between them. This CDR3 is 13 amino acids long. Germline CDR1 reads SNHLY; CDR2 reads FYNNEI. CDR3 loop: CATGADSNQPQHF. The CDR3, as DNA: TGTGCCACCGGGGCTGATAGCAATCAGCCCCAGCATTTT.

This clonotype has more than one count but fewer than ten. This chain connects TRBV7-9 to TRBJ2-4, with D perhaps matching TRBD1 (5 bases). Germline lookup yields CDR1 SEHNR and CDR2 FQNEAQ (reference sequence). CDR3 size: 15 residues. The V and J ends lost 5 bases and 7 bases respectively, with 18 bases between them. CDR3: CASSPTDRPWNIQYF. DNA of the CDR3: TGTGCCAGCAGCCCAACCGACAGACCTTGGAACATTCAGTACTTC.

This clonotype was detected a few times. The chain combines TRBV6-6 with TRBJ2-3; weak D call: TRBD2 (5 bases). The length of the CDR3 is 14 residues. With 2 bases removed from V and 2 bases from J, the gap between germline ends came to 8 bases. CDR1 MNHNY and CDR2 SVGAGI come from the germline V gene (reference sequence). As DNA, the CDR3 is TGTGCCAGCAGTTACCCCGGGGACACAGATACGCAGTATTTT. It translates to CASSYPGDTDTQYF.

This clonotype was found once. The chain's CDR3 is CASSQGWTGNYGYTF. CDR3 DNA sequence: TGTGCCAGCAGCCAAGGATGGACAGGGAACTATGGCTACACCTTC. The chain carries TRBV3-1 and TRBJ1-2, with TRBD1 identical over 8 bases. The V and J ends lost 1 base and 2 bases, in that order; junction bases with no gene match: 3. CDR3 length: 15 residues. Germline V gene lookup returns CDR1 LGHDT and CDR2 YNNKEL (reference sequence).

This clonotype was observed a few times. This chain joins TRBV11-2 and TRBJ1-2; TRBD1 agrees at 7 bases. Germline assignment: CDR1 SGHAT and CDR2 FQNNGV. V shed 5 bases and J 4 bases; nucleotides not matched to a gene: 10. The CDR3 has 15 residues. The CDR3 DNA is TGTGCCAGCAGCCCCACACCGACAGGGACCTATGGCTACACCTTC. This gives the protein CASSPTPTGTYGYTF.

The V call is TRBV25-1, the J call TRBJ2-1, with D perhaps assigned TRBD1 or TRBD2 (6 bases each). The CDR3 loop spans 13 amino acids. The V end was cut by 10 bases, the J end by 9 bases, with 19 bases between. CDR1 is MGHDK and CDR2 is SYGVNS in the germline V gene. The CDR3 spells CATNRGVEGEQFF. CDR3 in DNA: TGTGCCACCAATAGGGGGGTTGAGGGTGAGCAGTTCTTC.

The V and J genes are TRBV20-1 and TRBJ1-4; no firm D call. The germline V gene has CDR1 DFQATT and CDR2 SNEGSKA (reference sequence). CDR3 size: 16 residues. The V end lost 6 bases, the J end lost 0 bases, and 17 bases lay between the germline ends. The CDR3, as DNA: TGCAGTGCCCAACAAGATCACAGACCAACTAATGAAAAACTGTTTTTT. This gives the protein CSAQQDHRPTNEKLFF.

V gene TRBV27 combines with J gene TRBJ1-4, with D uncertain. The CDR3 consists of 13 residues. Germline V CDR1 and CDR2: MNHEY, SMNVEV (reference sequence). Trimming left V 3 bases short and J 8 bases short, with 10 bases between. The CDR3 DNA sequence: TGTGCCAGCAGTTTTTGGGTTAGCGAAAAACTGTTTTTT. Its protein product is CASSFWVSEKLFF. The whole variable domain, filled in from reference TRBV27 and TRBJ1-4, reads EAQVTQNPRYLITVTGKKLTVTCSQNMNHEYMSWYRQDPGLGLRQIYYSMNVEVTDKGDVPEGYKVSRKEKRNFPLILESPSPNQTSLYFCASSFWVSEKLFFGSGTQLSVL.

Only a few counts were recorded for this clonotype. The V gene is TRBV29-1, the J gene TRBJ2-7; 7 bases agree with TRBD1. The CDR3 sequence is 12 residues long. With 4 bases clipped from V and 3 bases from J, the junction kept 3 bases outside the gene matches. CDR1 and CDR2 from the germline V gene are SQVTM and ANQGSEA. The DNA for the CDR3 is TGCAGCGTTGGACGACAGGGCTACGAGCAGTACTTC. This translates into CSVGRQGYEQYF.

The chain is built from TRBV6-5 and TRBJ1-2; D is possibly TRBD1 (5 bases). The ends were cut back, 8 bases at V and 2 bases at J, with 12 bases in the middle. The CDR3 length is 13 residues. Germline CDR1 MNHEY, CDR2 SVGAGI. The CDR3 is CASGKTGNYGYTF. For the CDR3, the DNA is TGTGCCAGCGGAAAAACAGGCAACTATGGCTACACCTTC.